This record concerns one TCR beta chain sequence. Which cohort a participant joined came from the clinical history participants gave. The sample originates from a study of blood T cell repertoires in COVID-19. Background on the study: Samples of COVID-19 (acute and convalescent) were obtained from the United States, Italy and Spain. In each case, the material was cDNA or gDNA derived from T cells, B-cell-depleted T cells, or PBMCs.

From germline, CDR1 is SEHNR and CDR2 FQNEAQ (reference sequence). This CDR3 has 17 residues. The J segment lost 5 bases and the V segment lost 4 bases, leaving 9 bases of the junction unmatched. Authors' analysis steps: How many nucleated cells were present was estimated from reference gene primer amplification. Data came from immunoSEQ multiplex PCR; TCRdb stores just in-frame clones and leaves some out. Clonal size and the V and J genes are those of that table, whereas D and trimming came from the DNA. The sample yields about 270,000 clones, around nine tenths seen once. This receptor was obtained from a woman in her late teens or twenties who had recovered from COVID-19. This chain links TRBV7-9 with TRBJ2-3; 13 bases align to TRBD2. Sequenced sample: PBMCs or T cells enriched from blood (not recorded which). The CDR3 sequence: CASSYTSGRAVGDTQYF. In DNA form, the CDR3 reads TGTGCCAGCAGCTATACTAGCGGGAGGGCCGTGGGAGATACGCAGTATTTT.